This record concerns one TCR beta chain sequence. The CDR3 is 13 residues long. The J segment lost 13 bases and the V segment lost 4 bases, leaving 8 bases of the junction unmatched. Germline CDR1 is MRHNA and CDR2 is SNTAGT. As handled by the study authors: Amplification from reference gene primers served as the basis for estimated nucleated cell counts. Profiling relied on immunoSEQ multiplex PCR, and the TCRdb table lists in-frame clones only, not all of them. Clonal size and the V and J genes are those of that table, whereas D and trimming came from the DNA. Here the sample spans 200,000 to 250,000 clones, roughly 85% being singletons. The data were obtained in a study of blood T cell repertoires in COVID-19.

Sequencing input: peripheral blood. This clonotype was sampled from a woman between 65 and 79 years old with active or convalescent COVID-19. This sequence joins TRBV6-4 and TRBJ2-1, with TRBD1 matching over 9 bases. Written as DNA, the CDR3 is TGTGCCAGCAGTGGGGGGACAGGGACCGTACAGTTCTTC. Its protein is CASSGGTGTVQFF.